A single sample is the source of the 18 T cell receptor beta chains below, sequenced in a study of graft-versus-host responses after intestinal transplantation. Profiled with immunoSEQ multiplex PCR; TCRdb holds only in-frame clones, not every one. The repertoire consists of around 87,000 clones, with 85% to 95% occurring once and the leading ten covering around 0.36%. The antigens these receptors bind are not known. The specimen was unstimulated CD8+ T cells sorted from spleen or lymph node cells, collected before transplant. Receptors originate from a human donor who was the organ donor for an intestinal transplant.

The chain employs TRBV29-1 and TRBJ2-7; TRBD2 might be the D (6 bases). CDR3 length: 13 amino acids. Germline CDR1 and CDR2: SQVTM and ANQGSEA. Trimming stripped 6 bases from V and 4 bases from J, with 16 bases between. This CDR3 is CSVRTGTGYEQYF. DNA for the CDR3: TGCAGCGTGCGAACCGGGACTGGGTACGAGCAGTACTTC.

The gene calls are TRBV5-1 and TRBJ2-1; 13 bases line up with TRBD2. CDR1 and CDR2 (germline): SGHRS, YFSETQ. V lost 2 bases, J lost 5 bases, and 7 bases stayed unmatched. The CDR3 runs 17 residues. CDR3 nucleotides: TGCGCCAGCAGCTTAACTAGCGGGGGGGCCCCCAACAATGAGCAGTTCTTC. Translation: CASSLTSGGAPNNEQFF.

The chain combines TRBV9 with TRBJ1-2, with D maybe TRBD1 (5 bases). Between the trimmed V and J ends, which lost 1 base and 6 bases, there was a span of 10 bases. From germline, CDR1 is SGDLS and CDR2 YYNGEE. CDR3 length equals 13 residues. CDR3 sequence (DNA): TGTGCCAGCAGCGTACAGGGTTTGAATGGCTACACCTTC. It codes for CASSVQGLNGYTF.

The chain has TRBV27 and TRBJ2-1, with 11 bases lining up with TRBD2. There are 16 residues in the CDR3. Trimming cost V 6 bases and J 16 bases; bases outside gene matches: 20. Per germline, CDR1 MNHEY and CDR2 SMNVEV (reference sequence). Written as DNA, the CDR3 is TGTGCCAGCAGCCCTAATTTGGGTAGCGGGGGGGCAGACGAATTCTTC. Encoded protein: CASSPNLGSGGADEFF.

CDR3 residues: CATSSGSYGYTF. DNA for the CDR3: TGTGCCACCAGCAGTGGGAGCTATGGCTACACCTTC. The rearrangement uses TRBV15 and TRBJ1-2; D unresolved. The CDR3 has 12 residues. The V and J ends lost 3 bases and 4 bases respectively, with 6 bases between them. The germline gives CDR1 LNHNV, CDR2 YYDKDF (reference sequence).

This rearrangement joins TRBV27 to TRBJ2-7; 7 positions match TRBD2. Germline CDR1 and CDR2: MNHEY and SMNVEV (reference sequence). V shed 4 bases, J shed 6 bases, and the junction held 0 bases outside the gene matches. This CDR3 has 11 residues. DNA for the CDR3: TGTGCCAGCAGTTCTAGCGGCGAGCAGTACTTC. The encoded protein is CASSSSGEQYF.

The chain combines TRBV9 with TRBJ2-1; TRBD2 aligns across 9 bases. V was clipped by 5 bases and J by 1 base; unmatched bases: 4. The germline CDR1 and CDR2 sequences are SGDLS and YYNGEE. This CDR3 region has 15 residues. CDR3 in amino acids: CASSAGGGSYNEQFF. The CDR3, as DNA: TGTGCCAGCAGTGCGGGAGGGGGTTCCTACAATGAGCAGTTCTTC. Combining the CDR3 with reference TRBV9 and TRBJ2-1 gives the whole variable domain DSGVTQTPKHLITATGQRVTLRCSPRSGDLSVYWYQQSLDQGLQFLIQYYNGEERAKGNILERFSAQQFPDLHSELNLSSLELGDSALYFCASSAGGGSYNEQFFGPGTRLTVL.

The CDR3 DNA sequence: TGTGCCAGCAGCTTAGCGAGGAGGGGATTGGACTATGGCTACACCTTC. Translated, it gives CASSLARRGLDYGYTF. The chain links TRBV7-9 to TRBJ1-2; D might be TRBD1 (5 bases). Germline V gene lookup returns CDR1 SEHNR and CDR2 FQNEAQ (reference sequence). CDR3 length equals 16 residues. The V end was cut by 0 bases, the J end by 3 bases, with 14 bases between.

The chain recombines TRBV7-9 with TRBJ1-5; possibly TRBD1 for D (6 bases). V gave up 2 bases and J gave up 0 bases, with 8 bases separating them. Germline values: CDR1 SEHNR, CDR2 FQNEAQ (reference sequence). The CDR3 loop spans 15 amino acids. CDR3 amino acids: CASSLTGHSNQPQHF. CDR3 bases: TGTGCCAGCAGCTTAACGGGACATAGCAATCAGCCCCAGCATTTT.

The chain couples TRBV19 to TRBJ1-1; TRBD1 aligns across 7 bases. J lost 0 bases, V lost 7 bases, and 5 bases had no gene match. The CDR3 runs 14 residues. Germline CDR1 reads LNHDA; CDR2 reads SQIVND (reference sequence). CDR3 protein: CASIQGGLNTEAFF. CDR3 nucleotide sequence: TGTGCCAGTATACAAGGGGGCCTGAACACTGAAGCTTTCTTT.

The V and J genes are TRBV9 and TRBJ2-5; D perhaps matches TRBD2 (6 bases). The germline V gene has CDR1 SGDLS and CDR2 YYNGEE. This CDR3 has 14 amino acids. V was cut by 0 bases and J by 1 base, with 7 bases left in between. CDR3 sequence (DNA): TGTGCCAGCAGCGTAGGACTAGGCCAAGAGACCCAGTACTTC. Encoded protein: CASSVGLGQETQYF.

The rearrangement joins TRBV7-9 to TRBJ1-1, with 7 bases lining up with TRBD1. V shed 5 bases, J shed 7 bases, and the junction held 7 bases outside the gene matches. The CDR3 sequence is 13 residues long. The germline gives CDR1 SEHNR, CDR2 FQNEAQ (reference sequence). CDR3 region: CASSLGTANEAFF. In DNA form, the CDR3 reads TGTGCCAGCAGCCTAGGGACAGCCAATGAAGCTTTCTTT.

This chain links TRBV19 with TRBJ1-5; D not certain. Between the trimmed V and J ends, which lost 1 base and 2 bases, there was a span of 12 bases. In germline, CDR1 is LNHDA, CDR2 SQIVND (reference sequence). CDR3 length: 16 amino acids. The CDR3: CASSIVAGGGNQPQHF. The CDR3, as DNA: TGTGCCAGTAGTATAGTGGCGGGTGGCGGCAATCAGCCCCAGCATTTT. The full variable domain, with the rest looked up from reference TRBV19 and TRBJ1-5, is DGGITQSPKYLFRKEGQNVTLSCEQNLNHDAMYWYRQDPGQGLRLIYYSQIVNDFQKGDIAEGYSVSREKKESFPLTVTSAQKNPTAFYLCASSIVAGGGNQPQHFGDGTRLSIL.

V usage is TRBV7-6 and J usage is TRBJ1-5; 7 bases map to TRBD1. CDR1 SGHVS and CDR2 FNYEAQ come from the germline V gene. With 2 bases clipped from V and 6 bases from J, the junction kept 7 bases outside the gene matches. This CDR3 contains 15 residues. The CDR3 reads CASSLNGEGAQPQHF. The DNA of the CDR3 is TGTGCCAGCAGCTTAAACGGCGAGGGGGCTCAGCCCCAGCATTTT.

The V and J genes are TRBV29-1 and TRBJ2-7; tentative D call: TRBD1 (5 bases). Germline V lookup: CDR1 SQVTM, CDR2 ANQGSEA. CDR3 size: 13 residues. V gave up 3 bases and J gave up 3 bases, with 12 bases separating them. DNA of the CDR3: TGCAGCGTTGAGTGGGGCGAGTTCTACGAGCAGTACTTC. Its protein is CSVEWGEFYEQYF.

The chain combines TRBV6-1 with TRBJ1-5; no clear D. This CDR3 is 17 amino acids long. V was pared by 1 base and J by 2 bases, with 15 bases between. Germline CDR1 reads MNHNS; CDR2 reads SASEGT. CDR3 sequence: CASSEGFGSRGNQPQHF. DNA of the CDR3: TGTGCCAGCAGTGAAGGATTCGGTTCACGAGGCAATCAGCCCCAGCATTTT.

This clone was observed a single time. V is TRBV4-1 and J is TRBJ1-2; tentative D call: TRBD1 (5 bases). The CDR3 totals 14 residues. In germline, CDR1 is MGHRA, CDR2 YSYEKL. V was trimmed by 2 bases and J by 6 bases, leaving 13 bases between them. CDR3 bases: TGCGCCAGCAGCCAACGGACACTTTCGGATGGCTACACCTTC. Translating gives CASSQRTLSDGYTF.

The chain carries TRBV4-2 and TRBJ2-2; TRBD2 matches 11 bases. CDR3 length: 17 amino acids. Germline V CDR1 and CDR2: LGHNA, YNFKEQ. V dropped 8 bases and J dropped 7; count of bases not matched to a gene: 15. CDR3 loop: CASSRDLAGGQGGELFF. The CDR3 DNA reads TGTGCCAGCTCTAGGGACCTAGCGGGGGGCCAAGGCGGGGAGCTGTTTTTT.